There are a few counts of the clone carrying this TCR beta chain. Its cognate antigen is unknown. The data are from a study of beta chain features in type 1 diabetes. Study-level background: Sorted cell examination encompassed 100 million to 110 million cells across all samples. Overall study results and limits: Patients' naive, central memory and regulatory TCRB repertoires appeared more alike than those of healthy donors.

Each donor gave one heparinised blood draw averaging roughly 100 mL. Sequencing targeted expressed TCRB transcripts, as all isolated RNA had been reverse transcribed. Some clones are missing from TCRdb's copy, which holds only in-frame ones; the method was immunoSEQ multiplex PCR. The sample has 250,000 to 350,000 clones, 9.5% to 12% seen once. There are 15 residues in the CDR3. Trimming cost V 2 bases and J 4 bases, with 16 bases left between them. The germline gives CDR1 SGDLS, CDR2 YYNGEE. The chain uses TRBV9 and TRBJ2-7; TRBD2 might be the D (6 bases). Sample: naive CD4+ T cells from blood. This TCR came from a young woman in good health. Here the CDR3 reads CASSVSAGPSYEQYF. In nucleotides, the CDR3 is TGTGCCAGCAGCGTTTCCGCGGGGCCTTCATACGAGCAGTACTTC.